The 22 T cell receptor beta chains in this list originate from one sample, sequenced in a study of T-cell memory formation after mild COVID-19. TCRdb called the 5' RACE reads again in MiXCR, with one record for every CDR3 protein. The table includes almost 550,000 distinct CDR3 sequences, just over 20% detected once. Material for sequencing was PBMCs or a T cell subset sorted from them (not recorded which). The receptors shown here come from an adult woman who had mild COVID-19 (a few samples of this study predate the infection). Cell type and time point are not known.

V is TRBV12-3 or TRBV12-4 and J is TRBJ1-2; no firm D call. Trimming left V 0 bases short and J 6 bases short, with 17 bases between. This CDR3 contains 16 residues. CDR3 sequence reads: CASSLALRGVGHGYTF. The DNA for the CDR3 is TGTGCCAGCAGTTTAGCGCTACGGGGAGTCGGGCATGGCTACACCTTC.

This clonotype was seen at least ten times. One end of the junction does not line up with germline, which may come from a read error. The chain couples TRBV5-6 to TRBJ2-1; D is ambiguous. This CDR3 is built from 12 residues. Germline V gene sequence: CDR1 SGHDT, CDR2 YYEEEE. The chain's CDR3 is CASSLVANEQFF. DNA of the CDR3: TGCGCCAGCAGCTTGGTAGCAAATGAGCAGTTCTTC.

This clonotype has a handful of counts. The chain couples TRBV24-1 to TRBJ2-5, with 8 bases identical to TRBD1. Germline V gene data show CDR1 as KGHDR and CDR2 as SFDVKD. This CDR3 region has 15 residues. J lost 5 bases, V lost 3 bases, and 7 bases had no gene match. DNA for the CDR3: TGTGCCACCAGTGATCCCGACAGGGGCTGGGAGACCCAGTACTTC. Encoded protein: CATSDPDRGWETQYF.

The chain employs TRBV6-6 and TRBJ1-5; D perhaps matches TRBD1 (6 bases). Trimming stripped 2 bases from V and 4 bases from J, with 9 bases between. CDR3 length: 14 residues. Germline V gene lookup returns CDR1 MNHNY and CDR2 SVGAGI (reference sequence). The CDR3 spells CASSYGGSNQPQHF. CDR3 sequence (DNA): TGTGCCAGCAGTTACGGGGGCAGTAATCAGCCCCAGCATTTT.

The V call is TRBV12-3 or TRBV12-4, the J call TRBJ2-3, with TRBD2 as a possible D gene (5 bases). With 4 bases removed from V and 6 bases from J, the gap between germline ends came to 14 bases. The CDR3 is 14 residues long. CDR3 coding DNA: TGTGCCAGCAGTTCGCGTCCACTAGAGGATACGCAGTATTTT. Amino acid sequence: CASSSRPLEDTQYF.

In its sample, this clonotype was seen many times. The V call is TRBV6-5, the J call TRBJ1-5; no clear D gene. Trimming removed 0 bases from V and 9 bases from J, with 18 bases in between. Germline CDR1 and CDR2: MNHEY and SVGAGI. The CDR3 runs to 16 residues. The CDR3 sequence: CASSYSPVANGPPQHF. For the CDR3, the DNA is TGTGCCAGCAGTTACTCACCGGTCGCTAACGGGCCGCCCCAGCATTTT.

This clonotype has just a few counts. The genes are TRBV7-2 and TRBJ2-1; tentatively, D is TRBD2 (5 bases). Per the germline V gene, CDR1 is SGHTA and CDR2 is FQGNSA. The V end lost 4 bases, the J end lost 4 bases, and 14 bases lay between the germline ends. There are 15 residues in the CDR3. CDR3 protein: CASSSTAASYNEQFF. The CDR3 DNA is TGTGCCAGCAGCTCCACAGCGGCCTCATACAATGAGCAGTTCTTC.

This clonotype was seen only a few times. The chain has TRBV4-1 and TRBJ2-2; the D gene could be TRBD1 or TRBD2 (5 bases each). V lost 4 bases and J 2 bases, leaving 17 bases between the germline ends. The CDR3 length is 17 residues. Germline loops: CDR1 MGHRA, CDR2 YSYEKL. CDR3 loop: CASSLNVRGPNTGELFF. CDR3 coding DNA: TGCGCCAGCAGCCTAAACGTTCGGGGCCCTAACACCGGGGAGCTGTTTTTT.

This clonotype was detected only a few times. This chain's CDR3 is CASSSYRGDYEQYF. The CDR3 DNA reads as TGTGCCAGCAGCTCCTACAGGGGCGACTACGAGCAGTACTTC. The V call is TRBV7-6, the J call TRBJ2-7, with 7 bases matching TRBD1. The length of the CDR3 is 14 residues. Germline V gene sequence: CDR1 SGHVS, CDR2 FNYEAQ. V trimming: 4 bases; J trimming: 3 bases; junction bases outside the gene matches: 6.

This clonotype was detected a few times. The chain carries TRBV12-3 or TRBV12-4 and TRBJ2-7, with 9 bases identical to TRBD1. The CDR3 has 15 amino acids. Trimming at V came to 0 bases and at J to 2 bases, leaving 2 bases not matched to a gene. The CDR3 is CASSLARQGAYEQYF. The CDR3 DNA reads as TGTGCCAGCAGTTTAGCGAGACAGGGGGCCTACGAGCAGTACTTC.

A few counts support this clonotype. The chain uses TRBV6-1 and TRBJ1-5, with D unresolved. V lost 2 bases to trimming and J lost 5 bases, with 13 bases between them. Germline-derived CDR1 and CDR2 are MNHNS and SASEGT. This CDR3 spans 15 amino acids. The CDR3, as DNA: TGTGCCAGCAGTGAATTAAGGACTTACCATCAGCCCCAGCATTTT. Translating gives CASSELRTYHQPQHF.

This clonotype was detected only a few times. The CDR3 protein is CSAKDRGSYEQYF. CDR3 DNA sequence: TGCAGTGCTAAGGACAGGGGATCCTACGAGCAGTACTTC. This sequence joins TRBV20-1 and TRBJ2-7; TRBD1 matches 9 bases. Looked up from germline, CDR1 is DFQATT and CDR2 is SNEGSKA (reference sequence). The CDR3 totals 13 residues. V trimming: 4 bases; J trimming: 1 base; junction bases outside the gene matches: 2.

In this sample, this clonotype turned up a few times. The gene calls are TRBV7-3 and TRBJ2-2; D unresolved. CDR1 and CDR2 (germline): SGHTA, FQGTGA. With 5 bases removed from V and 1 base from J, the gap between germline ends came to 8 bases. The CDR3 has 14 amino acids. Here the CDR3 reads CASSHQVNTGELFF. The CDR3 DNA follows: TGTGCCAGCAGCCATCAGGTGAACACCGGGGAGCTGTTTTTT.

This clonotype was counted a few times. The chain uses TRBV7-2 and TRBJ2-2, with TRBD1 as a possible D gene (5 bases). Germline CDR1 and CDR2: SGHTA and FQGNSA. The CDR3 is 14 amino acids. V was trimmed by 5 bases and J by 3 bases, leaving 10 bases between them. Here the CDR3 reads CASSVQVYTGELFF. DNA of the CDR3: TGTGCCAGCAGCGTACAGGTTTACACCGGGGAGCTGTTTTTT.

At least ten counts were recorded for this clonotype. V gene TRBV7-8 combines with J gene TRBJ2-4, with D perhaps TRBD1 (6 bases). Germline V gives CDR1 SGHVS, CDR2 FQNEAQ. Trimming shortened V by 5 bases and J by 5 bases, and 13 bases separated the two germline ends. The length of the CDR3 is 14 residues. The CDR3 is CASSQPTGQNIQYF. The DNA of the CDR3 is TGTGCCAGCAGCCAACCGACAGGCCAAAACATTCAGTACTTC.

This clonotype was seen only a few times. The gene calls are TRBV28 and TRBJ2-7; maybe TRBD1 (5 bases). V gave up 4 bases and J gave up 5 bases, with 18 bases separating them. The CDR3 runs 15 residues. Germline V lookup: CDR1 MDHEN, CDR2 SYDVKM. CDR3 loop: CASSSLEGAVHEQYF. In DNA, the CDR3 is TGTGCCAGCAGTTCCCTCGAAGGGGCGGTCCACGAGCAGTACTTC.

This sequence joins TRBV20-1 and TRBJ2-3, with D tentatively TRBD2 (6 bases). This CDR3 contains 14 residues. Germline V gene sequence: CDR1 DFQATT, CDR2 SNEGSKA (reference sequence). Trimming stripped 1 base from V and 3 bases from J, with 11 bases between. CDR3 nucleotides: TGCAGTGCTAGAGTCCAAGGGAGGACAGATACGCAGTATTTT. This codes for CSARVQGRTDTQYF.

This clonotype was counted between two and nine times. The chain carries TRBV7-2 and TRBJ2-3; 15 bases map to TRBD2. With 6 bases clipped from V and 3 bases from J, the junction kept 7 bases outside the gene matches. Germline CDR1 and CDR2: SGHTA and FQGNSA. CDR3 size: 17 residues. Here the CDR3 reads CASRQGLAGGRTDTQYF. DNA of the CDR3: TGTGCCAGCAGACAGGGACTAGCGGGGGGTCGGACAGATACGCAGTATTTT.

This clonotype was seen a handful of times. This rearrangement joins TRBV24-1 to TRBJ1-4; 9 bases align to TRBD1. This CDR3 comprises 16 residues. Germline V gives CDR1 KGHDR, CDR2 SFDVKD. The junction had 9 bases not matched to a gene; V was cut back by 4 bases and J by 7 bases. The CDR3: CATSDATGTGREKLFF. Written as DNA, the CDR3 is TGTGCCACCAGTGACGCCACCGGGACAGGGCGTGAAAAACTGTTTTTT.

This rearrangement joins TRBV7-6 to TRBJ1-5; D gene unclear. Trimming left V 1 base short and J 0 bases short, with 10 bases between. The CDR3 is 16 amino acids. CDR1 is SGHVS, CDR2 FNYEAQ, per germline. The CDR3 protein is CASSLGPPNSNQPQHF. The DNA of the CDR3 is TGTGCCAGCAGCTTAGGGCCGCCGAATAGCAATCAGCCCCAGCATTTT.

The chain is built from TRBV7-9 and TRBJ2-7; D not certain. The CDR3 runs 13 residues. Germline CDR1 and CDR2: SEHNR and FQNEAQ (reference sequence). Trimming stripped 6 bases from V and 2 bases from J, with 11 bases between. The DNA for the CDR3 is TGTGCCAGCAGATCGGGCGGTACCTACGAGCAGTACTTC. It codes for CASRSGGTYEQYF.

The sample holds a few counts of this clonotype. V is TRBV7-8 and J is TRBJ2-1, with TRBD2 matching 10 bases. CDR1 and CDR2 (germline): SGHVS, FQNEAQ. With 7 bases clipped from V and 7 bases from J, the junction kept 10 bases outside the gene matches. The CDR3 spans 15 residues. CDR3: CASIPGTSAVNEQFF. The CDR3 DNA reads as TGTGCCAGCATACCCGGGACTAGCGCTGTTAATGAGCAGTTCTTC.